This T cell receptor (beta chain) originates from a study of T-cell reconstitution after alpha-beta-depleted transplantation in children. V dropped 0 bases and J dropped 8 bases, with 14 bases sitting between them. Germline CDR1 and CDR2: MNHEY and SVGAGI. There are 15 residues in the CDR3. Ten or more counts support this clonotype. The library targeted TCRbeta and was prepared with unique molecular identifiers. TCRdb redid the calling of the PCR reads with MiXCR, one entry per CDR3 protein. The sample has under 300,000 distinct CDR3 sequences, 9.7% seen once. The sequencing here drew on PBMCs from the stem cell graft donor, taken from the stem cell graft. The sequence was obtained from a human donor who donated a stem cell graft to a child with SCID. The genes are TRBV6-5 and TRBJ1-3; D gene ambiguous. CDR3 amino acids: CASSYSVGVEDTIYF. CDR3 nucleotides: TGTGCCAGCAGTTACTCGGTTGGGGTAGAGGACACCATATATTTT.